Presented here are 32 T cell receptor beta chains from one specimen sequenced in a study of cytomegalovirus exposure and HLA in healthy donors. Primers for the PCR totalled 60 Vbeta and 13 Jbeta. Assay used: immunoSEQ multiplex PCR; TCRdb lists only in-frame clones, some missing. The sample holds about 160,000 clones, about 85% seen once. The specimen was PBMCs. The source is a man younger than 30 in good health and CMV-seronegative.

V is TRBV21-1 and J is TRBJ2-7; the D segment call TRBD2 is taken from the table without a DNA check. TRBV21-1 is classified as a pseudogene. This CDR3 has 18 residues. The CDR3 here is CASSKALPAGLASYEQYF. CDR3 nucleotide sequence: TGTGCCAGCAGCAAAGCCCTACCAGCGGGACTGGCTTCCTACGAGCAGTACTTC.

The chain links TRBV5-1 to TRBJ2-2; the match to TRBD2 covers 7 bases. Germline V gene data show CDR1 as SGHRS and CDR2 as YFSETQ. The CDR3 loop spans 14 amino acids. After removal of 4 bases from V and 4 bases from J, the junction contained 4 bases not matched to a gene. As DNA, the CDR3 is TGCGCCAGCAGCGGCGGGAGCGGCACCGGGGAGCTGTTTTTT. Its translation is CASSGGSGTGELFF.

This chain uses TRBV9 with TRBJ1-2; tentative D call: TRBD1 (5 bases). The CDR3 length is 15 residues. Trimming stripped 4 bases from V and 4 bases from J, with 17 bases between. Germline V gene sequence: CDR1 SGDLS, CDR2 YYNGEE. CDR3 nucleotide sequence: TGTGCCAGCAGCCCCGACTGGGGACTAAGCTATGGCTACACCTTC. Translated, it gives CASSPDWGLSYGYTF.

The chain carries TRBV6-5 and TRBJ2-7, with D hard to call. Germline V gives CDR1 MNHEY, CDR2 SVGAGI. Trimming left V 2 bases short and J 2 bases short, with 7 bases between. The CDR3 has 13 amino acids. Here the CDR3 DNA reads TGTGCCAGCAGTTACAGCCTTACCTACGAGCAGTACTTC. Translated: CASSYSLTYEQYF.

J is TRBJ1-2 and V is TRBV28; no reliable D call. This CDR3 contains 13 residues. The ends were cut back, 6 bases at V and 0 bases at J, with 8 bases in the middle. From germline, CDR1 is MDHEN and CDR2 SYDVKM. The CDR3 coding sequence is TGTGCCAGCAGACTACCATCTAACTATGGCTACACCTTC. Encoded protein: CASRLPSNYGYTF.

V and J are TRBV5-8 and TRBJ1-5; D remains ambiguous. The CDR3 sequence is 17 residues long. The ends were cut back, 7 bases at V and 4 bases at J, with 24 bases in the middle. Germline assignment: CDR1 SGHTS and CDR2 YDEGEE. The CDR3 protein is CASVSSPGTGKNQPQHF. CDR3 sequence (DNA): TGTGCCAGCGTATCCTCACCGGGTACGGGAAAAAATCAGCCCCAGCATTTT.

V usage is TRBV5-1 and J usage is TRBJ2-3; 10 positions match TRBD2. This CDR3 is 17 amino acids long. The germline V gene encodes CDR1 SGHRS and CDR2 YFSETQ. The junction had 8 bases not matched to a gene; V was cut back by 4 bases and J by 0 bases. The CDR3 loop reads CASSGSGGPSSTDTQYF. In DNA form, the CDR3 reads TGCGCCAGCAGCGGTAGCGGGGGGCCCTCTAGCACAGATACGCAGTATTTT.

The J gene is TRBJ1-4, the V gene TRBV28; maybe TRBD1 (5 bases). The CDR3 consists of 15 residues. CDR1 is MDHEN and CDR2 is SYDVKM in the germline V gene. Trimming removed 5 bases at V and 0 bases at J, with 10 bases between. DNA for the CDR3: TGTGCCAGCAGTGGGGCTTCTTCAACTAATGAAAAACTGTTTTTT. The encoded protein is CASSGASSTNEKLFF.

DNA of the CDR3: TGTGCCAGCAGCTTGTTGGGACAGGGTATTTATGGCTACACCTTC. It yields the protein CASSLLGQGIYGYTF. This chain joins TRBV5-8 and TRBJ1-2; 9 bases agree with TRBD1. V shed 1 base, J shed 5 bases, and the junction held 6 bases outside the gene matches. This CDR3 has 15 amino acids. Germline lookup yields CDR1 SGHTS and CDR2 YDEGEE.

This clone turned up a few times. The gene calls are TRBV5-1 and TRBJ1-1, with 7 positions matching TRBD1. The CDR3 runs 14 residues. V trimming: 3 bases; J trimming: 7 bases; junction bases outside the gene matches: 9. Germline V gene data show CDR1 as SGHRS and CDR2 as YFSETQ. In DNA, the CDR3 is TGCGCCAGCAGCTCGTCGAGGGGGCAAAGTGAAGCTTTCTTT. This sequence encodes CASSSSRGQSEAFF.

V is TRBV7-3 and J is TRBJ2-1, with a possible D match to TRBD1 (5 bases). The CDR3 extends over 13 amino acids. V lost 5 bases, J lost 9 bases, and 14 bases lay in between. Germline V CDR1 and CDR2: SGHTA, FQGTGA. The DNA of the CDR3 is TGTGCCAGCAGCAGCTCAGGGTGGGGTGAGCAGTTCTTC. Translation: CASSSSGWGEQFF.

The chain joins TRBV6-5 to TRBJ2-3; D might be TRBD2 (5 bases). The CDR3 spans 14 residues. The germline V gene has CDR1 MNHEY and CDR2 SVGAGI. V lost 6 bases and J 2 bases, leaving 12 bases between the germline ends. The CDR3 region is CASSWRTYTDTQYF. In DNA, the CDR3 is TGTGCCAGCAGCTGGAGGACCTACACAGATACGCAGTATTTT.

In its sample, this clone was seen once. Written as DNA, the CDR3 is TGTGCCAGCAGCCCCCCAGGGGGCTATGGCTACACCTTC. Translation gives CASSPPGGYGYTF. The chain carries TRBV7-9 and TRBJ1-2; 7 bases match TRBD1. Trimming cost V 5 bases and J 4 bases; bases outside gene matches: 4. Germline assignment: CDR1 SEHNR and CDR2 FQNEAQ (reference sequence). This CDR3 is built from 13 residues.

DNA of the CDR3: TGTGCCAGCAGTTTGGGGGGTAGCGGGACTACAGATACGCAGTATTTT. Its translation is CASSLGGSGTTDTQYF. The chain recombines TRBV7-2 with TRBJ2-3, with 8 bases identical to TRBD2. The CDR3 length is 16 residues. Germline loops: CDR1 SGHTA, CDR2 FQGNSA. Losses at the gene ends were 6 bases for V and 3 bases for J; bases not matched to a gene: 11.

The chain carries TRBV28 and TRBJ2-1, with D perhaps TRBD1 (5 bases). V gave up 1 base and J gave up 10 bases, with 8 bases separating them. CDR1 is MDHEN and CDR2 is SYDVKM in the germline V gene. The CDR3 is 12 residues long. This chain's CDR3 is CASSLLGVEQFF. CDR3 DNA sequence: TGTGCCAGCAGTTTATTAGGGGTAGAGCAGTTCTTC.

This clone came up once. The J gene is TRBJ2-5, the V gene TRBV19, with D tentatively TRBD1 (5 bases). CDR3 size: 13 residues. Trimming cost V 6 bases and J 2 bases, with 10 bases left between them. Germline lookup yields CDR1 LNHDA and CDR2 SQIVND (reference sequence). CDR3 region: CASSHQGQETQYF. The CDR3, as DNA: TGTGCCAGTAGCCACCAGGGACAAGAGACCCAGTACTTC.

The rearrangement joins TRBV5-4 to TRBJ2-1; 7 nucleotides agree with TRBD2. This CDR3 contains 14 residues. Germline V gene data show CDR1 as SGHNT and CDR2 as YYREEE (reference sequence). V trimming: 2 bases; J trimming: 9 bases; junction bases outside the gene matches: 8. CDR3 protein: CASSFGGGEGEQFF. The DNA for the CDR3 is TGTGCCAGCAGCTTTGGGGGGGGTGAGGGTGAGCAGTTCTTC.

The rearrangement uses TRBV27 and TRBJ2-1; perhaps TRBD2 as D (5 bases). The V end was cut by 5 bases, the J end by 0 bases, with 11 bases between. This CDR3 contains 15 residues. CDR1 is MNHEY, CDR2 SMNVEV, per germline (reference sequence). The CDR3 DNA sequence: TGTGCCAGCAGTAATGCCGGGATCTCCTACAATGAGCAGTTCTTC. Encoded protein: CASSNAGISYNEQFF.

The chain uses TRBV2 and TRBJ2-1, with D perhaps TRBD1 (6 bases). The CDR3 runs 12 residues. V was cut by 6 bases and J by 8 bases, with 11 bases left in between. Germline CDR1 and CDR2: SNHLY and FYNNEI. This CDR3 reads CASRKQGYEQFF. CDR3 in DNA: TGTGCCAGCAGAAAACAGGGCTATGAGCAGTTCTTC.

The CDR3 is CASSAGLAGYNEQFF. The CDR3 coding sequence is TGTGCCAGCAGCGCAGGACTAGCGGGGTACAATGAGCAGTTCTTC. The chain employs TRBV9 and TRBJ2-1; 12 bases are a match to TRBD2. Germline lookup yields CDR1 SGDLS and CDR2 YYNGEE. V trimming: 3 bases; J trimming: 4 bases; junction bases outside the gene matches: 2. This CDR3 comprises 15 residues.

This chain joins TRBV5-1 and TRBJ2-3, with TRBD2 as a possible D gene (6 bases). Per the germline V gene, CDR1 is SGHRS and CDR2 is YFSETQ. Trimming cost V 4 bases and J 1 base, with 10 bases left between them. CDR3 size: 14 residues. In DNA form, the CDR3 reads TGCGCCAGCAGCCCCGGGAGCGGCACAGATACGCAGTATTTT. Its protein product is CASSPGSGTDTQYF.

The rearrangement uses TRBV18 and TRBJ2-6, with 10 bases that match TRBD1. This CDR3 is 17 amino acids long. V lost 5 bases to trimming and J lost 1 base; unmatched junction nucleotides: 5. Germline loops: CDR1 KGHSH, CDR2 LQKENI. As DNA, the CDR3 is TGTGCCAGCTCAGGGACAGGGGTATATTCTGGGGCCAACGTCCTGACTTTC. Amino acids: CASSGTGVYSGANVLTF.

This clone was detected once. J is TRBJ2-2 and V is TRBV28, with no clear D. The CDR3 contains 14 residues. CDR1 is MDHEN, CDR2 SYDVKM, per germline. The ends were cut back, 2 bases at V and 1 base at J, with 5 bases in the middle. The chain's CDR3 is CASSLVQNTGELFF. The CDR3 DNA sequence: TGTGCCAGCAGTTTAGTACAGAACACCGGGGAGCTGTTTTTT.

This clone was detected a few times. DNA of the CDR3: TGTGCCAGCAGCCCCGGGGACACTGAAGCTTTCTTT. Amino acids: CASSPGDTEAFF. The chain employs TRBV6-6 and TRBJ1-1, with D unresolved. V was clipped by 6 bases and J by 3 bases, with 8 bases between them. Germline CDR1 MNHNY, CDR2 SVGAGI (reference sequence). CDR3 length: 12 amino acids.

CDR3 loop: CASSLLSGGPGGTDTQYF. The CDR3 coding sequence is TGTGCCAGCAGCTTGCTCAGCGGGGGGCCTGGGGGCACAGATACGCAGTATTTT. The chain is built from TRBV5-6 and TRBJ2-3; 9 nucleotides match TRBD2. CDR3 length: 18 amino acids. Per germline, CDR1 SGHDT and CDR2 YYEEEE. V lost 1 base to trimming and J lost 1 base; unmatched junction nucleotides: 10.

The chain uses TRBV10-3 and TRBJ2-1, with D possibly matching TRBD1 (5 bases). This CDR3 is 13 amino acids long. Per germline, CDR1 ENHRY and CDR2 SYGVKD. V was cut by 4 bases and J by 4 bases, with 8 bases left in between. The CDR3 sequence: CAISARQYNEQFF. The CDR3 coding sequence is TGTGCCATCAGTGCACGACAGTACAATGAGCAGTTCTTC.

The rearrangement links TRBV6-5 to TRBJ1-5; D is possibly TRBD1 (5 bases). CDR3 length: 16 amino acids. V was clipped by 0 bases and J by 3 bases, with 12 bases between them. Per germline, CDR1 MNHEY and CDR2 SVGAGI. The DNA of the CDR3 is TGTGCCAGCAGTTACTCGAAAGGGGCCCTCAATCAGCCCCAGCATTTT. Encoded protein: CASSYSKGALNQPQHF.

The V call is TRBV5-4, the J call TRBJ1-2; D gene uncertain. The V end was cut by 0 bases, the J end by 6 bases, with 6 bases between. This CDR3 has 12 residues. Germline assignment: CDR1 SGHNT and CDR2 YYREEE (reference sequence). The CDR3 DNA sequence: TGTGCCAGCAGCTTGGCCAGGAATGGCTACACCTTC. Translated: CASSLARNGYTF.

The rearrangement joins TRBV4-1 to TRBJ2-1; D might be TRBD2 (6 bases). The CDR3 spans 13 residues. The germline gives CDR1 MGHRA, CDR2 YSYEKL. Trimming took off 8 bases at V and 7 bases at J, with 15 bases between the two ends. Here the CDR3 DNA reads TGCGCCAGCGGGTGGGGGAGGTCGAATGAGCAGTTCTTC. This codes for CASGWGRSNEQFF.

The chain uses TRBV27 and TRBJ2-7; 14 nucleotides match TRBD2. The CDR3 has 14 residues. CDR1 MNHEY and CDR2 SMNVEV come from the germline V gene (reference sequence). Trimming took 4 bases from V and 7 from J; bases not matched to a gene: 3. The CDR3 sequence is CASSSGLAGGEQYF. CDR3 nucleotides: TGTGCCAGCAGTTCTGGACTAGCGGGAGGAGAGCAGTACTTC.

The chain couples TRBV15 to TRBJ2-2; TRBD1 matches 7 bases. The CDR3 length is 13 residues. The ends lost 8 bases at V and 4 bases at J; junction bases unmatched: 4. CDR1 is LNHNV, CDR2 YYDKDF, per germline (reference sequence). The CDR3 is CATEGGGTGELFF. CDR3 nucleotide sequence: TGTGCCACCGAAGGGGGCGGCACCGGGGAGCTGTTTTTT.

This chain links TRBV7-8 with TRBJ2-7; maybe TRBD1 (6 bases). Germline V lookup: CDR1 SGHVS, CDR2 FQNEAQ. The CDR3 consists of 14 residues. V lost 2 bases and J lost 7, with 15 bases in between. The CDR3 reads CASSLRMGAWEQYF. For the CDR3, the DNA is TGTGCCAGCAGCTTAAGGATGGGGGCCTGGGAGCAGTACTTC. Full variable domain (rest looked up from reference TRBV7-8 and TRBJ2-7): GAGVSQSPRYKVAKRGQDVALRCDPISGHVSLFWYQQALGQGPEFLTYFQNEAQLDKSGLPSDRFFAERPEGSVSTLKIQRTQQEDSAVYLCASSLRMGAWEQYFGPGTRLTVT.